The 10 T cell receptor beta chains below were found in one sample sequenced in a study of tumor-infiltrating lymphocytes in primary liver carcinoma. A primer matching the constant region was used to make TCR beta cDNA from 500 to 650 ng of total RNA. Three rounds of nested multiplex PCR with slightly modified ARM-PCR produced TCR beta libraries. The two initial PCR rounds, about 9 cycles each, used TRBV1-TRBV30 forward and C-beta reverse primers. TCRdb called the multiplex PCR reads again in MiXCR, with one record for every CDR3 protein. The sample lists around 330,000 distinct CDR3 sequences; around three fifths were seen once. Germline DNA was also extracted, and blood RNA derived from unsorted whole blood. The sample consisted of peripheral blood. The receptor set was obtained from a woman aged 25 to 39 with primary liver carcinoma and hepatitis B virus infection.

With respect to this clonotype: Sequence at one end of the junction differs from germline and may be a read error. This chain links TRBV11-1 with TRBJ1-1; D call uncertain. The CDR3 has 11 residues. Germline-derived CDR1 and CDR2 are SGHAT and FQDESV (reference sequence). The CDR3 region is CTSTYNIEAFF. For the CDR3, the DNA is TGTACCAGCACCTATAACATTGAAGCTTTCTTT.

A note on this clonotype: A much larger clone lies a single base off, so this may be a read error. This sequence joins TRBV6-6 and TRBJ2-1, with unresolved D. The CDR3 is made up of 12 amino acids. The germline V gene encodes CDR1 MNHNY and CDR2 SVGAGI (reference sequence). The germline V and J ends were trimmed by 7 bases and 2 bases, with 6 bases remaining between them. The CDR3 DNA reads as TGTGCCAGCACGACTCCCTACAATGAGCAGTTCTTC. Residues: CASTTPYNEQFF.

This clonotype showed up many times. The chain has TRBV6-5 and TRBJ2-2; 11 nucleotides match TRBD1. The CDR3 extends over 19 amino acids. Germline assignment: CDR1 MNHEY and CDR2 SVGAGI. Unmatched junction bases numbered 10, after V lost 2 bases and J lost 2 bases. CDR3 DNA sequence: TGTGCCAGCAGTTACACCGGACAGGGGGCGCGTGGAAACACCGGGGAGCTGTTTTTT. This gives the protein CASSYTGQGARGNTGELFF.

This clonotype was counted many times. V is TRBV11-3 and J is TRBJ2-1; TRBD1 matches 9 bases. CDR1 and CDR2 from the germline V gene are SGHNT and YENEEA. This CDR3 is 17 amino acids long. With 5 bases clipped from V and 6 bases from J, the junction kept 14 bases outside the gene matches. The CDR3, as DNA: TGTGCCAGCAGCCCAGGGACAGGGACCCTTCGAGGCAATGAGCAGTTCTTC. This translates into CASSPGTGTLRGNEQFF.

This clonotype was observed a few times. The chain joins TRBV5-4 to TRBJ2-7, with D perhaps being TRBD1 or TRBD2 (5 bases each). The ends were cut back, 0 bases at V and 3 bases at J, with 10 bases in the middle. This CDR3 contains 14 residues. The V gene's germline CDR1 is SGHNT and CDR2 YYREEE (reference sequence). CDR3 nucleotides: TGTGCCAGCAGCTTGGGGGGGACGGGCTACGAGCAGTACTTC. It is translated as CASSLGGTGYEQYF. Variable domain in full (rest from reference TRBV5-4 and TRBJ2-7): ETGVTQSPTHLIKTRGQQVTLRCSSQSGHNTVSWYQQALGQGPQFIFQYYREEENGRGNFPPRFSGLQFPNYSSELNVNALELDDSALYLCASSLGGTGYEQYFGPGTRLTVT.

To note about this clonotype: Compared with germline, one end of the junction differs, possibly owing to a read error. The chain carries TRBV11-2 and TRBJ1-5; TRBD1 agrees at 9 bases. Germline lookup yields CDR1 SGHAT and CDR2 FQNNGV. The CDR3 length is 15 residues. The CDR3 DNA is TGTGCCAGCGGCCGCGACAGGGGGAGCAATCAGCCCCAACATTTT. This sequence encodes CASGRDRGSNQPQHF.

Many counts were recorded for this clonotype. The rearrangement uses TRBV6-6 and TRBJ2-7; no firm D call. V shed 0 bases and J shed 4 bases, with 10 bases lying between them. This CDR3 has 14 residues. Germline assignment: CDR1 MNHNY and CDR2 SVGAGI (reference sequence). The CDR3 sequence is CASSYSPDKYEQYF. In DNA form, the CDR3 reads TGTGCCAGCAGTTACTCCCCCGACAAATACGAGCAGTACTTC.

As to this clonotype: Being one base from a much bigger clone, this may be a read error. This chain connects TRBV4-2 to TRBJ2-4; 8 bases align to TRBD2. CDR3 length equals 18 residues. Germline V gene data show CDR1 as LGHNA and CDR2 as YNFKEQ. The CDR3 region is CTSSQDRTSGLAKNIQYF. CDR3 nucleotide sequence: TGTACCAGCAGCCAAGATAGAACTAGCGGTTTGGCCAAAAACATTCAGTACTTC.

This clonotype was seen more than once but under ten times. The CDR3 nucleotides are TGTGCCAGCAGCCCCTACGAGGGGGGTGACTATGGCTACACCTTC. Amino acids: CASSPYEGGDYGYTF. The J gene is TRBJ1-2, the V gene TRBV5-6; weak D call: TRBD1 (6 bases). Germline values: CDR1 SGHDT, CDR2 YYEEEE. V was clipped by 4 bases and J by 3 bases, with 16 bases between them. CDR3 length: 15 residues.

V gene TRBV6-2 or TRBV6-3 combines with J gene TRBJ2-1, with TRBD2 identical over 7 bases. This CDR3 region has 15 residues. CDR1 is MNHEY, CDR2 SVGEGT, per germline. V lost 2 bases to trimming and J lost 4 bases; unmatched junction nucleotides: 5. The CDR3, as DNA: TGTGCCAGCAGTTACCGGCTAGCGGAATACAATGAGCAGTTCTTC. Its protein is CASSYRLAEYNEQFF.